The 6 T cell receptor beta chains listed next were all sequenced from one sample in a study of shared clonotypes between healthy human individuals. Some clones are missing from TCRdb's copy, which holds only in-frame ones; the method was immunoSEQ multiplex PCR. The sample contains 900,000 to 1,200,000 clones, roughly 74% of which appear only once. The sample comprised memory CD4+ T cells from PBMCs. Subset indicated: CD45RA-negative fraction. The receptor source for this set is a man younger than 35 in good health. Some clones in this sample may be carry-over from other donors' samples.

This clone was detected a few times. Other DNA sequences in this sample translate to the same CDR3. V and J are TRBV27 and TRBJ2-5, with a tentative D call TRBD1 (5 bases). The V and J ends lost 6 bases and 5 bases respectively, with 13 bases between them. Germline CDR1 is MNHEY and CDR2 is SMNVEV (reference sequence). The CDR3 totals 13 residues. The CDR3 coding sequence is TGTGCCAGCAGCCCTAGGGGTGGGGAGACCCAGTACTTC. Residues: CASSPRGGETQYF.

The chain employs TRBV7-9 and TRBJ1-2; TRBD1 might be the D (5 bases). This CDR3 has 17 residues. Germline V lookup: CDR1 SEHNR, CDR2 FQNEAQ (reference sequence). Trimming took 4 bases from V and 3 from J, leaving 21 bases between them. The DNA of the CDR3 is TGTGCCAGCAGCTACGCCTCCAGGGCTAGAGGGGACTATGGCTACACCTTC. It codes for CASSYASRARGDYGYTF. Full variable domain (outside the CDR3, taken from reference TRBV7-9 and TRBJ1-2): DTGVSQNPRHKITKRGQNVTFRCDPISEHNRLYWYRQTLGQGPEFLTYFQNEAQLEKSRLLSDRFSAERPKGSFSTLEIQRTEQGDSAMYLCASSYASRARGDYGYTFGSGTRLTVV.

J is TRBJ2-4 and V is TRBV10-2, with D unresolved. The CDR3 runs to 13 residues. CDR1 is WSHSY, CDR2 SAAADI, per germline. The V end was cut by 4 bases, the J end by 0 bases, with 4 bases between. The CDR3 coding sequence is TGCGCCAGCAGTGCTCTAGCCAAAAACATTCAGTACTTC. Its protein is CASSALAKNIQYF.

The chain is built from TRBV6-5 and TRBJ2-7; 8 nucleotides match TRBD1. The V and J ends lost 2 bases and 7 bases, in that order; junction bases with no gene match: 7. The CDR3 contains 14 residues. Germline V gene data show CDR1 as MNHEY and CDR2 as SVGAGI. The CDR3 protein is CASSYGTGLGEQYF. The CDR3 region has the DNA TGTGCCAGCAGTTACGGGACAGGTCTGGGGGAGCAGTACTTC.

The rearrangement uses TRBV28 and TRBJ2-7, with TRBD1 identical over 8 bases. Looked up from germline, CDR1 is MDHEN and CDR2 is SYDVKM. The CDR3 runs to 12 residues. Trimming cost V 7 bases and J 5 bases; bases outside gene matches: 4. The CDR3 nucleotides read TGTGCCAGCAATTCAGGGGGCCACGAGCAGTACTTC. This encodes CASNSGGHEQYF. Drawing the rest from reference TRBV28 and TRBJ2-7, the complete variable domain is DVKVTQSSRYLVKRTGEKVFLECVQDMDHENMFWYRQDPGLGLRLIYFSYDVKMKEKGDIPEGYSVSREKKERFSLILESASTNQTSMYLCASNSGGHEQYFGPGTRLTVT.

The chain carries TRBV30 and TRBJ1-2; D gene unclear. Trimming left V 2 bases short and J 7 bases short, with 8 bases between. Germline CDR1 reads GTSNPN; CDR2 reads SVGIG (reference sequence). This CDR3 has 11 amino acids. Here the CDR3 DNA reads TGTGCCTGGAGTCACGTCCGTGGCTACACCTTC. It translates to CAWSHVRGYTF.